This T cell receptor (beta chain) stems from a study of T cells in Graves' hyperthyroidism and ophthalmopathy. Study-wide points: From stable hyperthyroidism, ophthalmopathy was separated by a 13 V-J model.

There are many counts of this clonotype. The antigen is not known. The source material, RNA transcripts, was used to amplify TCR beta CDR3 regions. First-round RT-PCR targeting the TCR CDR3 was performed with the HTBI primer set. A single record per CDR3 protein comes from TCRdb applying MiXCR to the multiplex PCR reads. The table records a few hundred thousand distinct CDR3 sequences, around 16% of them present only once. The ends lost 4 bases at V and 7 bases at J; junction bases unmatched: 5. Germline CDR1 and CDR2: LGHDT and YNNKEL (reference sequence). This CDR3 has 14 amino acids. The source material was blood. This sequence originates from a middle-aged woman with Graves' ophthalmopathy. J is TRBJ1-3 and V is TRBV3-1; 9 bases are shared with TRBD1. The DNA for the CDR3 is TGTGCCAGCAGCCGGGACAGGGACTTTAACACCATATATTTT. This translates into CASSRDRDFNTIYF.